What follows are 28 T cell receptor beta chains derived from one specimen sequenced in a study of Graves' ophthalmopathy and Graves' hyperthyroidism. TCR beta CDR3 amplification used RNA transcripts. Scientists carried out first-round RT-PCR using HTBI primers and then a second-round multiplex PCR. MiXCR, run by TCRdb on the multiplex PCR reads, gives a single entry per CDR3 protein. The profile shows just over 400,000 distinct CDR3 sequences, roughly 21% of them singletons. The material sequenced was peripheral blood. These receptors originate from a woman aged 18-35 years with stable Graves' hyperthyroidism.

The V call is TRBV2, the J call TRBJ2-6; weak D call: TRBD2 (6 bases). This CDR3 contains 16 residues. The V end was cut by 7 bases, the J end by 0 bases, with 13 bases between. Germline V CDR1 and CDR2: SNHLY, FYNNEI. The CDR3 nucleotides read TGTGCCAGCACCCAGGACGGGAGCTCTGGGGCCAACGTCCTGACTTTC. Its translation is CASTQDGSSGANVLTF.

In this sample, this clonotype turned up many times. The CDR3 protein is CASSRDRGLTEAFF. CDR3 DNA: TGTGCCAGCAGTCGAGACAGGGGGTTAACTGAAGCTTTCTTT. The chain has TRBV6-2 or TRBV6-3 and TRBJ1-1, with 9 positions matching TRBD1. The CDR3 consists of 14 residues. J lost 5 bases, V lost 5 bases, and 6 bases had no gene match. Looked up from germline, CDR1 is MNHEY and CDR2 is SVGEGT.

This clonotype appeared many times. V gene TRBV6-5 combines with J gene TRBJ2-7, with D unclear. V gave up 5 bases and J gave up 0 bases, with 14 bases separating them. Looked up from germline, CDR1 is MNHEY and CDR2 is SVGAGI. The CDR3 extends over 15 amino acids. CDR3 amino acids: CASSPRDRGSYEQYF. CDR3 bases: TGTGCCAGCAGTCCAAGGGATAGAGGCTCCTACGAGCAGTACTTC.

This clonotype was detected many times. The chain recombines TRBV15 with TRBJ2-7; possibly TRBD2 for D (6 bases). The CDR3 covers 20 residues. The germline V and J ends were trimmed by 9 bases and 6 bases, with 39 bases remaining between them. The V gene's germline CDR1 is LNHNV and CDR2 YYDKDF (reference sequence). The CDR3 loop is CATGPGLSSFSYLRGLEQYF. As DNA, the CDR3 is TGTGCCACTGGACCGGGACTTTCATCCTTTTCGTACCTACGGGGCCTCGAGCAGTACTTC.

This clonotype was seen many times. The V gene is TRBV6-1, the J gene TRBJ2-7; the D call may be TRBD1 or TRBD2 (5 bases each). Germline values: CDR1 MNHNS, CDR2 SASEGT. The CDR3 loop spans 14 amino acids. V was pared by 7 bases and J by 5 bases, with 18 bases between. Written as DNA, the CDR3 is TGTGCCAGCACTGATGGGGGAAAAGGGAACGAGCAGTACTTC. Its protein is CASTDGGKGNEQYF.

To note about this clonotype: At one end the junction does not follow the germline gene, possibly because of a read error. V and J are TRBV7-2 and TRBJ2-2, with TRBD2 matching over 8 bases. This CDR3 comprises 15 residues. Germline CDR1 and CDR2: SGHTA and FQGNSA. CDR3 sequence: CASSYKRELNGELWF. DNA of the CDR3: TGTGCCAGCAGTTATAAGCGGGAGTTAAACGGGGAGCTGTGGTTT.

There are many counts of this clonotype. The V call is TRBV2, the J call TRBJ1-2, with no clear D. The germline CDR1 and CDR2 sequences are SNHLY and FYNNEI. This CDR3 is 13 amino acids long. The V gene lost 3 bases and the J gene lost 0 bases, with 5 bases spanning the gap. CDR3 region: CASSDSPNYGYTF. The CDR3 region has the DNA TGTGCCAGCAGTGATTCCCCTAACTATGGCTACACCTTC.

Ten or more counts support this clonotype. One end of the junction varies from germline; a read error may be responsible. The chain recombines TRBV7-8 with TRBJ2-7; 12 nucleotides match TRBD2. Germline loops: CDR1 SGHVS, CDR2 FQNEAQ. The CDR3 covers 17 residues. The DNA of the CDR3 is TGTGCCGGCAGCCCGCTCCCTAGCGGGAGGGCGGGCCACGAGCAGTACTTC. This encodes CAGSPLPSGRAGHEQYF.

This clonotype was recorded many times. This chain uses TRBV6-5 with TRBJ2-7, with 14 bases aligning to TRBD2. The CDR3 is 17 residues long. From germline, CDR1 is MNHEY and CDR2 SVGAGI. V lost 7 bases to trimming and J lost 1 base; unmatched junction nucleotides: 9. CDR3: CASKPGTSGSPSYEQYF. CDR3 DNA: TGTGCCAGCAAACCCGGGACTAGCGGGAGTCCATCCTACGAGCAGTACTTC.

This clonotype was detected ten times or more. V and J are TRBV28 and TRBJ1-2; D unresolved. Germline CDR1 reads MDHEN; CDR2 reads SYDVKM. The CDR3 spans 16 residues. Trimming shortened V by 3 bases and J by 4 bases, and 18 bases separated the two germline ends. CDR3 DNA: TGTGCCAGCAGTTTCGTCCGGGAGGCGGCTTTCTATGGCTACACCTTC. The encoded protein is CASSFVREAAFYGYTF.

In this sample, this clonotype turned up a few times. The V gene is TRBV12-5, the J gene TRBJ2-2; no definite D call. Germline V lookup: CDR1 LGHNT, CDR2 FRNRAP. V lost 1 base, J lost 4 bases, and 16 bases lay in between. The CDR3 is 17 residues long. Here the CDR3 DNA reads TGTGCTAGTGGTTTGGACCGTTCTAGGTCGGGCACCGGGGAGCTGTTTTTT. It yields the protein CASGLDRSRSGTGELFF.

V usage is TRBV6-5 and J usage is TRBJ1-2, with 7 positions matching TRBD1. In germline, CDR1 is MNHEY, CDR2 SVGAGI. This CDR3 has 14 amino acids. V was clipped by 4 bases and J by 2 bases; unmatched bases: 4. The CDR3 DNA reads TGTGCCAGCAGTTCATCGGGACAGAACTATGGCTACACCTTC. It codes for CASSSSGQNYGYTF.

This clonotype came up many times. V is TRBV11-2 and J is TRBJ2-4; D gene uncertain. The CDR3 is 17 residues long. V was pared by 3 bases and J by 0 bases, with 15 bases between. Germline CDR1 reads SGHAT; CDR2 reads FQNNGV. This chain's CDR3 is CASSFRRVMVAKNIQYF. The CDR3 nucleotides read TGTGCCAGCAGCTTTAGGCGCGTGATGGTAGCCAAAAACATTCAGTACTTC.

This clonotype was detected ten times or more. One junction end does not reproduce the germline sequence, and a read error may be involved. The rearrangement links TRBV19 to TRBJ2-2; D is undetermined. Germline V gene lookup returns CDR1 LNHDA and CDR2 SQIVND (reference sequence). The CDR3 totals 14 residues. CDR3 in DNA: TGTGCCAGTAGTCTAGATGGAAACACCGGGGAGCTGTTTTTT. Amino acids: CASSLDGNTGELFF.

The chain employs TRBV9 and TRBJ1-2; 11 bases align to TRBD1. This CDR3 has 15 residues. Per the germline V gene, CDR1 is SGDLS and CDR2 is YYNGEE. V lost 2 bases and J lost 2; bases outside the gene matches: 2. CDR3 sequence (DNA): TGTGCCAGCAGCGTGGGACAGGGGGGGAACTATGGCTACACCTTC. The encoded protein is CASSVGQGGNYGYTF.

In this sample, this clonotype turned up many times. At one end, the junction sequence differs from germline, possibly due to a read error. The rearrangement links TRBV7-2 to TRBJ2-5; D may be TRBD2 (6 bases). The V gene's germline CDR1 is SGHTA and CDR2 FQGNSA. The CDR3 spans 15 residues. This chain's CDR3 is CASSLAPGTQGTQYF. The CDR3 DNA sequence: TGTGCCAGCAGCTTAGCGCCTGGGACTCAAGGGACCCAGTACTTC.

The V and J genes are TRBV6-2 or TRBV6-3 and TRBJ2-7; a weak D match, TRBD2 (5 bases). CDR1 MNHEY and CDR2 SVGEGT come from the germline V gene. Trimming stripped 7 bases from V and 2 bases from J, with 9 bases between. The CDR3 length is 12 residues. DNA for the CDR3: TGTGCCAGCAACGGGAAAACCTACGAGCAGTACTTC. The encoded protein is CASNGKTYEQYF.

The CDR3 bases are TGTGCCAGCAGTTTGGCAGTATTCTACGAGCAGTACTTC. This codes for CASSLAVFYEQYF. V and J are TRBV27 and TRBJ2-7; D gene uncertain. Germline CDR1 reads MNHEY; CDR2 reads SMNVEV (reference sequence). V lost 3 bases to trimming and J lost 3 bases, with 9 bases between them. The CDR3 runs to 13 residues.

This clonotype occurred many times. The chain combines TRBV11-2 with TRBJ2-7; D may be TRBD2 (5 bases). The CDR3 contains 14 residues. V shed 5 bases and J shed 2 bases, with 13 bases lying between them. Per germline, CDR1 SGHAT and CDR2 FQNNGV. The DNA for the CDR3 is TGTGCCAGCAGCCCCCTCGGGAAAGCCTACGAGCAGTACTTC. It is translated as CASSPLGKAYEQYF.

This clonotype has at least ten counts. The CDR3 nucleotides read TGTGCCAGTAGTATGGGCGGGAGGGCATACTACGAGCAGTACTTC. This sequence encodes CASSMGGRAYYEQYF. The V call is TRBV19, the J call TRBJ2-7, with 9 bases matching TRBD2. CDR3 length: 15 amino acids. The trim removed 3 bases at V and 3 bases at J, leaving 6 bases unmatched. Germline CDR1 is LNHDA and CDR2 is SQIVND (reference sequence).

This clonotype has more than one count but fewer than ten. This chain joins TRBV5-4 and TRBJ2-7; 8 positions agree with TRBD1. The CDR3 totals 15 residues. The germline CDR1 and CDR2 sequences are SGHNT and YYREEE (reference sequence). The V and J ends lost 0 bases and 3 bases, in that order; junction bases with no gene match: 5. The CDR3, as DNA: TGTGCCAGCAGCTTGGGGACAGGGATTTTCTACGAGCAGTACTTC. Amino acids: CASSLGTGIFYEQYF.

The chain combines TRBV6-2 or TRBV6-3 with TRBJ2-7, with D perhaps assigned TRBD1 or TRBD2 (5 bases each). Germline-derived CDR1 and CDR2 are MNHEY and SVGEGT. This CDR3 has 15 residues. Deletions cut 4 bases from V and 2 bases from J, with 15 bases between. The CDR3 nucleotides read TGTGCCAGCAGTTTCCGAGGGACGGACACCTACGAGCAGTACTTC. This encodes CASSFRGTDTYEQYF.

This clonotype was counted at least ten times. The chain uses TRBV6-1 and TRBJ2-5, with D possibly being TRBD2 (5 bases). Germline lookup yields CDR1 MNHNS and CDR2 SASEGT. Trimming removed 10 bases at V and 5 bases at J, with 11 bases between. The CDR3 runs 11 residues. CDR3 amino acids: CAIGLVETQYF. The CDR3 DNA follows: TGTGCCATTGGACTTGTCGAGACCCAGTACTTC.

This clonotype was seen many times. The rearrangement uses TRBV20-1 and TRBJ2-5, with a tentative D call TRBD2 (5 bases). From germline, CDR1 is DFQATT and CDR2 SNEGSKA (reference sequence). The CDR3 is 14 amino acids. V gave up 1 base and J gave up 9 bases, with 18 bases separating them. In DNA form, the CDR3 reads TGCAGTGCTAGAGGTCGGGTGGCGGGTGGGCCCCAGTACTTC. Its translation is CSARGRVAGGPQYF.

This clonotype came up many times. J is TRBJ2-5 and V is TRBV7-8, with no clear D. The CDR3 is made up of 13 amino acids. Germline-derived CDR1 and CDR2 are SGHVS and FQNEAQ. Between the trimmed V and J ends, which lost 5 bases and 6 bases, there was a span of 13 bases. The CDR3 DNA reads as TGTGCCAGCAGCGCAGGCCAGAGGCAGACCCAGTACTTC. It specifies CASSAGQRQTQYF.

This clonotype was detected many times. The chain carries TRBV11-2 and TRBJ2-7; the D is unclear. The CDR3 runs 15 residues. Germline CDR1 is SGHAT and CDR2 is FQNNGV. V was shortened by 0 bases and J by 2 bases, with 11 bases between the two germline ends. CDR3 coding DNA: TGTGCCAGCAGCTTAGATGACGGCCCGCCCTACGAGCAGTACTTC. It translates to CASSLDDGPPYEQYF. The whole variable domain, remainder taken from reference TRBV11-2 and TRBJ2-7, is EAGVAQSPRYKIIEKRQSVAFWCNPISGHATLYWYQQILGQGPKLLIQFQNNGVVDDSQLPKDRFSAERLKGVDSTLKIQPAKLEDSAVYLCASSLDDGPPYEQYFGPGTRLTVT.

The table lists this clonotype with many counts. This chain links TRBV19 with TRBJ1-2; tentatively, D is TRBD1 (6 bases). The CDR3 runs 14 residues. Trimming removed 2 bases at V and 8 bases at J, with 15 bases between. The germline gives CDR1 LNHDA, CDR2 SQIVND (reference sequence). The CDR3: CASSINREYSGYTF. CDR3 coding DNA: TGTGCCAGTAGTATAAACAGGGAATACTCCGGCTACACCTTC.

The chain is built from TRBV4-1 and TRBJ1-5, with TRBD1 matching 7 bases. The J segment lost 7 bases and the V segment lost 2 bases, leaving 5 bases of the junction unmatched. Germline loops: CDR1 MGHRA, CDR2 YSYEKL. This CDR3 comprises 14 residues. CDR3 bases: TGCGCCAGCAGCCAAACAGGGGTGTTCCAGCCCCAGCATTTT. This codes for CASSQTGVFQPQHF.